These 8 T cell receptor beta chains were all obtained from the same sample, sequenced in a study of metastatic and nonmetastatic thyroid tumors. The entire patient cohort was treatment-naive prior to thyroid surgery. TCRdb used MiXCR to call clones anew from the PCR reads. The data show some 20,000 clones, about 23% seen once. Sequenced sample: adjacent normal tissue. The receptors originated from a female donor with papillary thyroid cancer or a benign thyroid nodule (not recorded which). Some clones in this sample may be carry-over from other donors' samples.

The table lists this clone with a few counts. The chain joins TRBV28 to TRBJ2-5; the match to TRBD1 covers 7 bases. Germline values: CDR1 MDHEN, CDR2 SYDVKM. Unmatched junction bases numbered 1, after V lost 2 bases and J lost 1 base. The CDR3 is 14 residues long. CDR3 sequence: CASSLGDSQETQYF. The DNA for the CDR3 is TGTGCCAGCAGTTTAGGGGACAGCCAAGAGACCCAGTACTTC.

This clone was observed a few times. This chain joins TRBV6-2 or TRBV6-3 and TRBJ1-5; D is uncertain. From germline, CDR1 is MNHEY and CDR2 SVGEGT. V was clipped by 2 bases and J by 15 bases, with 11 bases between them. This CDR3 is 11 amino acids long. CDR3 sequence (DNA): TGTGCCAGCAGTTACCCGAAAGGGCCGCATTTT. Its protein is CASSYPKGPHF.

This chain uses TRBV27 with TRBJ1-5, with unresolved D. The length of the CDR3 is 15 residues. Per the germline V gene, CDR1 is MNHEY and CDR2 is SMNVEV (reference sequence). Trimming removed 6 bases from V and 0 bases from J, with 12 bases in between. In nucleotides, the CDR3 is TGTGCCAGCAGAAAACAGAGAGATAGCAATCAGCCCCAGCATTTT. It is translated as CASRKQRDSNQPQHF.

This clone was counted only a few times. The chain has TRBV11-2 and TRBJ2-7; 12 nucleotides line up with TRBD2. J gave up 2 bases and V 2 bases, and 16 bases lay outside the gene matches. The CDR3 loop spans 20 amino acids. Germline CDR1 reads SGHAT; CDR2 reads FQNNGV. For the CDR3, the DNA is TGTGCCAGCAGCTTACTTCTATGGACTAGCGGGATTAGGGAAACCTACGAGCAGTACTTC. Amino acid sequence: CASSLLLWTSGIRETYEQYF.

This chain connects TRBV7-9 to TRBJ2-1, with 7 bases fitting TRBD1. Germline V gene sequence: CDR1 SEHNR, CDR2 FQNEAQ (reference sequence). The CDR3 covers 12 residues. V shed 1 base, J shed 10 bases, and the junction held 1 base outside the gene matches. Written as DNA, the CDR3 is TGTGCCAGCAGCTTAGGGGACAGAGAGCAGTTCTTC. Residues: CASSLGDREQFF.

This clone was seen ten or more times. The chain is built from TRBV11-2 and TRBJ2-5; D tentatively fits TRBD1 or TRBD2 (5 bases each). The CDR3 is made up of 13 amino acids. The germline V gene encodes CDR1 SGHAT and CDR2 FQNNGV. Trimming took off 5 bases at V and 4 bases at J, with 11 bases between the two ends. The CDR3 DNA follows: TGTGCCAGCAGCAGGGACGTTAGAGAGACCCAGTACTTC. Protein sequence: CASSRDVRETQYF.

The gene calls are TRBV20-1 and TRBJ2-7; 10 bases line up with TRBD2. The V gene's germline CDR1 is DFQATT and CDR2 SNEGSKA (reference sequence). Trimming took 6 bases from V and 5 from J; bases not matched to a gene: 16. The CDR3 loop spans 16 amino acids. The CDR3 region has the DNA TGCAGTGCCACCATACCCCTACTAGCGGGAATAAACGAGCAGTACTTC. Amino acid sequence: CSATIPLLAGINEQYF.

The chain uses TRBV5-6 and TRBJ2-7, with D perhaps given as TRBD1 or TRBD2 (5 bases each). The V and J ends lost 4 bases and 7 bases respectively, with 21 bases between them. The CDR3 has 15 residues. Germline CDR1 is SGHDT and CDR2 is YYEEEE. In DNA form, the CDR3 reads TGTGCCAGCAGCCCAGTCGGGACGTTAGTGGGAGAGCAGTACTTC. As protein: CASSPVGTLVGEQYF. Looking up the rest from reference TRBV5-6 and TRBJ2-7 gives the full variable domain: DAGVTQSPTHLIKTRGQQVTLRCSPKSGHDTVSWYQQALGQGPQFIFQYYEEEERQRGNFPDRFSGHQFPNYSSELNVNALLLGDSALYLCASSPVGTLVGEQYFGPGTRLTVT.